Sequencing of this T cell receptor beta chain was carried out in a study of blood T cell repertoires in COVID-19 (dated by TCRdb to 2018 to 2020). With respect to the entire study: Samples from collaborators originated in the United States, Italy and Spain and spanned both the acute and convalescent phases of COVID-19. The material from the prospective study consisted of cDNA or gDNA derived from T cells, B-cell-depleted T cells, or PBMCs. Deeply sampled blood TCRbeta repertoires from subjects exposed to, actively infected with, or recovered from COVID-19 were included in the dataset. The repertoires were made available in a free public database intended to serve as a resource for research on the immune response to SARS-CoV-2. Samples came from the ongoing ImmuneRACE study (first 160 participants) plus 1,254 subjects from 6 global collaborators. Nearly every sample came with metadata listing a de-identified subject ID, COVID-19 status, age in years and sex. HLA class I and class II types, where available, came from metadata supplied by the sample provider rather than from assay-based typing. General conclusions and limits of the study: Clinical and demographic metadata were provided uncurated, with the amount varying by source and participant.

CDR1 MNHEY and CDR2 SVGAGI were looked up in the germline V gene. Counted from cysteine to phenylalanine, this CDR3 has 13 amino acids. Only the CDR3 portion is preserved as DNA: 39 bases, with reading frame beginning at the first base. Deletion took 5 bases off V and 2 bases off J, with a span of 9 bases between the germline ends. TCRbeta CDR3 regions were amplified from genomic DNA by means of the immunoSEQ Assay, a bias-controlled multiplex PCR. From the authors' description of their analysis: The number of nucleated cells in each sample was estimated from the amplification of reference gene primers within the assay. To quantify the absolute abundance of each unique TCRbeta CDR3 rearrangement, sequence reads were collapsed and filtered. For each sample, productive Simpson clonality was calculated as the square root of Simpson's diversity index across productive rearrangements. TCRdb obtained this table from immuneACCESS and retained in-frame rearrangements with V and J assigned. These tables miss some clones; where compared with another copy, unresolved V genes account for less than half of the shortfall, and the remainder is unexplained. V and J calls and clone size are given by that table; D and trimming were obtained from the DNA. This sample has approximately 77,000 clones in its table, and 70% to 90% of those were observed once. 2% of the sample rests with the top ten.

The collaborating institutions used their own protocols to collect whole blood in K2EDTA tubes. For TCRbeta analysis, collaborator samples were shipped as frozen whole blood, as isolated PBMCs, or as DNA extracted from either sample type. As regards this clone: Its specific antigen is unknown. No base qualities exist here, and no much larger clone lies one base off it.

The source material was peripheral blood. The source of this sequence is a man aged 25-40 years with acute or convalescent COVID-19. The chain employs TRBV6-5 and TRBJ2-5; the D segment could be TRBD1, given 5 matching bases. The DNA sequence is TGTGCCAGCAGTCGACAGAAACAAGAGACCCAGTACTTC. Its product reads: CASSRQKQETQYF.